The clone carrying this TCR beta chain was detected a few times. As yet, its antigen is unknown. The sample originates from a study of OX40 agonist ivuxolimab in advanced cancers. Study in general: It was ivuxolimab, an agonistic anti-OX40 (CD134) antibody, that patients were treated with. In this trial design, patients received ivuxolimab intravenously at 0.01 to 10 mg/kg every 2 weeks.

This CDR3 region has 9 residues. CDR1 is MNHNY, CDR2 SVGAGI, per germline (reference sequence). V was cut by 2 bases and J by 10 bases, with 2 bases left in between. General observations from the study: More expanded clones were seen, on average, in CD8+ T cells than in CD4+.

It was autoimmune disease history or systemic immunosuppression that excluded patients. The protocol was immunoSEQ multiplex PCR, while the TCRdb copy is restricted to in-frame clones and leaves out a portion. The sample comprises 15,000 to 20,000 clones, 70% to 80% of which are singletons, and 33% rests with the top ten. V and J are TRBV6-6 and TRBJ1-1, with no clear D. Sequencing was performed on CD4+ or CD8+ T cells sorted from blood, taken in a trial of the OX40 agonist ivuxolimab. This TCR was sampled from an adult with an advanced solid tumor such as melanoma, head and neck, liver or kidney cancer. Written as DNA, the CDR3 is TGTGCCAGCAGTTACCCAGCTTTCTTT. Its protein is CASSYPAFF.